This T cell receptor (beta chain) appears in the sequencing data of a study of T cell responses to AZD1222 COVID-19 vaccine. With respect to this clone: Its antigen is not known.

Regarding the study as a whole: Sampling captured repertoires only after the peak T cell response.

Germline V gene lookup returns CDR1 SNHLY and CDR2 FYNNEI. The V gene lost 2 bases and the J gene lost 7 bases, with 4 bases spanning the gap. The CDR3 covers 11 residues. The analysis combined second doses at about 4 or about 12 weeks. Libraries were prepared by immunoSEQ multiplex PCR; TCRdb keeps only in-frame clonotypes and omits some of them. The sample contains roughly 35,000 clones, 80% to 90% of which appear only once. This chain connects TRBV2 to TRBJ2-3; D is unresolved. The origin of this receptor is an adult who received the AZD1222 COVID-19 vaccine. The sample was peripheral blood, taken 28 days after the second AZD1222 dose. The DNA of the CDR3 is TGTGCCAGCAGTGAACATAATACGCAGTATTTT. This encodes CASSEHNTQYF. Supplemented by reference TRBV2 and TRBJ2-3, the full variable domain reads EPEVTQTPSHQVTQMGQEVILRCVPISNHLYFYWYRQILGQKVEFLVSFYNNEISEKSEIFDDQFSVERPDGSNFTLKIRSTKLEDSAMYFCASSEHNTQYFGPGTRLTVL.